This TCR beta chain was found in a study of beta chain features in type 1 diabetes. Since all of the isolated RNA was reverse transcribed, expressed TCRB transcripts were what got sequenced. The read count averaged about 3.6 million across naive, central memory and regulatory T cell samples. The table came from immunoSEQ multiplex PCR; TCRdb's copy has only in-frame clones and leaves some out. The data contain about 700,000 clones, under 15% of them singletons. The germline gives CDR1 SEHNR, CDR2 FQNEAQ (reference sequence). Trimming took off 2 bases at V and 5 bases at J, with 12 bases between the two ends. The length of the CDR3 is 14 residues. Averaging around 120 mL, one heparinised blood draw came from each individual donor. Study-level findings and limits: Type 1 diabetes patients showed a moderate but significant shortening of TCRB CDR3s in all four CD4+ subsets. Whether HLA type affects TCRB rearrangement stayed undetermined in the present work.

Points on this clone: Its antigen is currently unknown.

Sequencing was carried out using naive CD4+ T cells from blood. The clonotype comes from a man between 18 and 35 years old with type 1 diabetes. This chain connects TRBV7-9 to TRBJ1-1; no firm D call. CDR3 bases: TGTGCCAGCAGCTTATCGTTCGGGGTGACTGAAGCTTTCTTT. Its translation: CASSLSFGVTEAFF.